Below are 24 T cell receptor beta chains sequenced from a single sample in a study of blood T cell repertoires in COVID-19. Sequenced by immunoSEQ multiplex PCR; TCRdb stores in-frame clones only, minus some. The sample has approximately 120,000 clones; around 89% are singletons. Sequenced material: peripheral blood. These receptor sequences come from a man in his forties or fifties with acute or convalescent COVID-19.

The chain combines TRBV6-5 with TRBJ2-7; D may be TRBD2 (6 bases). The CDR3 has 13 amino acids. Looked up from germline, CDR1 is MNHEY and CDR2 is SVGAGI. V lost 4 bases, J lost 4 bases, and 11 bases lay in between. The CDR3 DNA reads TGTGCCAGCAGTTCCGGGACTCAATACGAGCAGTACTTC. This translates into CASSSGTQYEQYF.

This chain connects TRBV29-1 to TRBJ2-1; possible D gene TRBD2, 6 bases. V lost 3 bases and J 8 bases, leaving 14 bases between the germline ends. Germline V gene data show CDR1 as SQVTM and CDR2 as ANQGSEA. The CDR3 is 13 amino acids. CDR3 in amino acids: CSVDLTSSDEQFF. CDR3 bases: TGCAGCGTTGACTTGACTAGTTCTGATGAGCAGTTCTTC.

This clone was observed a handful of times. The J gene is TRBJ1-5, the V gene TRBV6-5; D not resolved. The CDR3 length is 13 residues. Germline V gene data show CDR1 as MNHEY and CDR2 as SVGAGI. Trimming pared 2 bases from V and 5 bases from J, leaving 7 bases between. The CDR3 nucleotides are TGTGCCAGCAGTTACGGGGAGTATCAGCCCCAGCATTTT. Protein sequence: CASSYGEYQPQHF.

The chain is built from TRBV21-1 and TRBJ2-7; the table gives TRBD1 as D, unverified against the DNA. TRBV21-1 is tagged as a pseudogene. This CDR3 is built from 15 residues. CDR3 loop: CASSRAIQTGNEQYF. As DNA, the CDR3 is TGTGCCAGCAGCAGAGCGATACAAACAGGGAATGAGCAGTACTTC.

The rearrangement joins TRBV11-3 to TRBJ2-7, with 7 bases aligning to TRBD2. The CDR3 contains 15 residues. Germline V gene data show CDR1 as SGHNT and CDR2 as YENEEA. After removal of 4 bases from V and 2 bases from J, the junction contained 8 bases not matched to a gene. CDR3 sequence reads: CASSSPGTTTYEQYF. The DNA of the CDR3 is TGTGCCAGCAGCTCACCCGGGACTACCACCTACGAGCAGTACTTC.

The chain uses TRBV5-1 and TRBJ1-2, with 8 bases matching TRBD1. From germline, CDR1 is SGHRS and CDR2 YFSETQ. The CDR3 runs 14 residues. Germline trimming cut 5 bases from V and 7 bases from J; bases unmatched to any gene: 10. CDR3 in amino acids: CASSIGQGIGGYTF. CDR3 DNA sequence: TGCGCCAGCAGTATAGGACAGGGAATCGGTGGCTACACCTTC.

The V and J genes are TRBV2 and TRBJ2-5, with 8 bases lining up with TRBD1. The CDR3 has 16 amino acids. Trimming cost V 8 bases and J 5 bases; bases outside gene matches: 16. CDR1 SNHLY and CDR2 FYNNEI come from the germline V gene. This CDR3 reads CASVLVGQGAWETQYF. In DNA form, the CDR3 reads TGTGCCAGCGTATTGGTGGGGCAGGGGGCCTGGGAGACCCAGTACTTC.

This clone was counted a few times. This chain uses TRBV11-3 with TRBJ2-7; 10 positions match TRBD1. Germline CDR1 SGHNT, CDR2 YENEEA. The CDR3 is made up of 17 amino acids. Losses at the gene ends were 4 bases for V and 1 base for J; bases not matched to a gene: 10. CDR3 residues: CASSSWTGGGRSYEQYF. CDR3 DNA sequence: TGTGCCAGCAGCTCTTGGACAGGGGGGGGAAGATCCTACGAGCAGTACTTC.

The chain links TRBV2 to TRBJ1-3, with D uncertain. V lost 5 bases to trimming and J lost 0 bases, with 14 bases between them. The CDR3 runs to 16 residues. Germline V lookup: CDR1 SNHLY, CDR2 FYNNEI. In nucleotides, the CDR3 is TGTGCCAGCAGTCAACCGACAAGAAGCTCTGGAAACACCATATATTTT. Translation gives CASSQPTRSSGNTIYF.

The chain combines TRBV6-6 with TRBJ2-7; D may be TRBD1 (6 bases). CDR1 MNHNY and CDR2 SVGAGI come from the germline V gene (reference sequence). This CDR3 region has 14 residues. V lost 5 bases and J 1 base, leaving 12 bases between the germline ends. Here the CDR3 reads CASSRDGQSYEQYF. CDR3 DNA sequence: TGTGCCAGCAGTCGAGACGGACAGTCCTACGAGCAGTACTTC.

The chain is built from TRBV5-1 and TRBJ1-2, with 7 nucleotides matching TRBD1. With V trimmed by 0 bases and J by 4 bases, 9 bases remained unmatched. Germline CDR1 SGHRS, CDR2 YFSETQ. The CDR3 sequence is 16 residues long. DNA of the CDR3: TGCGCCAGCAGCTTGGACGCCCGACAGGGACCCTATGGCTACACCTTC. Its protein is CASSLDARQGPYGYTF.

The CDR3 bases are TGCGCCAGCAGCGGGGTGAAGGGAGGGAGTATCGGCAATCAGCCCCAGCATTTT. Residues: CASSGVKGGSIGNQPQHF. This chain uses TRBV4-1 with TRBJ1-5; D gene unclear. V lost 5 bases and J lost 2, with 22 bases in between. The CDR3 runs 18 residues. Germline V gene lookup returns CDR1 MGHRA and CDR2 YSYEKL.

The CDR3 DNA reads TGTGCCAGCAGCTGGGGACTAGCGGGAGTGGGTGAGCAGTTCTTC. It encodes CASSWGLAGVGEQFF. The V gene is TRBV5-4, the J gene TRBJ2-1; 14 nucleotides agree with TRBD2. V lost 3 bases to trimming and J lost 9 bases; unmatched junction nucleotides: 5. The germline CDR1 and CDR2 sequences are SGHNT and YYREEE (reference sequence). The CDR3 consists of 15 residues.

The rearrangement joins TRBV5-1 to TRBJ2-7; tentatively, D is TRBD1 (6 bases). The CDR3 loop spans 14 amino acids. V was shortened by 6 bases and J by 5 bases, with 18 bases between the two germline ends. Germline V gene data show CDR1 as SGHRS and CDR2 as YFSETQ. CDR3 in DNA: TGCGCCAGCACCCCCGGAACGAGGGGGAACGAGCAGTACTTC. Translating it yields CASTPGTRGNEQYF. Looking up the rest from reference TRBV5-1 and TRBJ2-7 gives the full variable domain: KAGVTQTPRYLIKTRGQQVTLSCSPISGHRSVSWYQQTPGQGLQFLFEYFSETQRNKGNFPGRFSGRQFSNSRSEMNVSTLELGDSALYLCASTPGTRGNEQYFGPGTRLTVT.

This chain uses TRBV11-2 with TRBJ1-2; the D gene is possibly TRBD1 (5 bases). CDR3 length: 14 residues. V shed 1 base and J shed 4 bases, with 10 bases lying between them. CDR1 and CDR2 from the germline V gene are SGHAT and FQNNGV. This CDR3 is CASSLVPGSYGYTF. DNA for the CDR3: TGTGCCAGCAGCTTAGTCCCAGGGTCCTATGGCTACACCTTC.

V gene TRBV19 combines with J gene TRBJ1-4; weak D call: TRBD1 (5 bases). V was trimmed by 8 bases and J by 3 bases, leaving 13 bases between them. The CDR3 is 14 amino acids. The germline gives CDR1 LNHDA, CDR2 SQIVND (reference sequence). CDR3 nucleotide sequence: TGTGCCAGTCGGATGGGGGACTCTAATGAAAAACTGTTTTTT. It yields the protein CASRMGDSNEKLFF.

The V call is TRBV5-1, the J call TRBJ2-4; 7 nucleotides agree with TRBD2. Trimming cost V 2 bases and J 5 bases; bases outside gene matches: 4. CDR1 and CDR2 from the germline V gene are SGHRS and YFSETQ. CDR3 length equals 14 residues. The CDR3 region is CASSFGTKENIQYF. CDR3 coding DNA: TGCGCCAGCAGCTTCGGGACTAAAGAAAACATTCAGTACTTC.

This chain joins TRBV18 and TRBJ1-2; maybe TRBD1 (5 bases). The ends were cut back, 4 bases at V and 5 bases at J, with 14 bases in the middle. Germline-derived CDR1 and CDR2 are KGHSH and LQKENI. The CDR3 loop spans 14 amino acids. CDR3 sequence: CASSRGESQYGYTF. DNA of the CDR3: TGTGCCAGCTCACGGGGGGAGTCTCAATATGGCTACACCTTC.

This chain uses TRBV7-6 with TRBJ2-3; tentative D call: TRBD2 (6 bases). The V end lost 2 bases, the J end lost 0 bases, and 18 bases lay between the germline ends. The CDR3 runs to 18 residues. The germline CDR1 and CDR2 sequences are SGHVS and FNYEAQ. CDR3 in amino acids: CASSLRGLSGPSTDTQYF. CDR3 in DNA: TGTGCCAGCAGCTTACGTGGACTTAGCGGACCTAGCACAGATACGCAGTATTTT.

The chain has TRBV12-5 and TRBJ2-1; 7 bases agree with TRBD1. CDR1 and CDR2 (germline): LGHNT, FRNRAP. The ends lost 1 base at V and 10 bases at J; junction bases unmatched: 22. This CDR3 has 19 residues. CDR3 in amino acids: CASGLGTGSRITLLWEQFF. The CDR3 DNA sequence: TGTGCTAGTGGTTTGGGGACAGGCAGTCGGATAACCCTGTTATGGGAGCAGTTCTTC. Together with reference TRBV12-5 and TRBJ2-1, the CDR3 gives the full variable domain: DARVTQTPRHKVTEMGQEVTMRCQPILGHNTVFWYRQTMMQGLELLAYFRNRAPLDDSGMPKDRFSAEMPDATLATLKIQPSEPRDSAVYFCASGLGTGSRITLLWEQFFGPGTRLTVL.

The rearrangement joins TRBV4-1 to TRBJ2-3; TRBD1 aligns across 7 bases. The trim removed 5 bases at V and 5 bases at J, leaving 10 bases unmatched. Germline V gene data show CDR1 as MGHRA and CDR2 as YSYEKL. This CDR3 comprises 15 residues. The CDR3 DNA reads TGCGCCAGCAGCTTCGCCGGGACAGCCGGAGATACGCAGTATTTT. This sequence encodes CASSFAGTAGDTQYF.

V usage is TRBV7-2 and J usage is TRBJ2-5; D possibly corresponds to TRBD1 (6 bases). Trimming left V 1 base short and J 3 bases short, with 12 bases between. The CDR3 spans 15 residues. Germline lookup yields CDR1 SGHTA and CDR2 FQGNSA. The DNA of the CDR3 is TGTGCCAGCAGCTTAGGGTCCAGGACAGAAGAGACCCAGTACTTC. It specifies CASSLGSRTEETQYF.

The chain links TRBV10-3 to TRBJ2-7; 8 bases line up with TRBD1. Germline values: CDR1 ENHRY, CDR2 SYGVKD. The V gene end was trimmed by 7 bases and the J gene end by 4 bases; junction bases not matched to a gene: 9. The CDR3 has 14 residues. The CDR3 region has the DNA TGTGCCATCACGTCCGGGACAGGTGGATACGAGCAGTACTTC. Protein sequence: CAITSGTGGYEQYF.

The V and J genes are TRBV19 and TRBJ2-2, with TRBD1 identical over 7 bases. The length of the CDR3 is 15 residues. In germline, CDR1 is LNHDA, CDR2 SQIVND (reference sequence). V was clipped by 7 bases and J by 7 bases; unmatched bases: 12. CDR3 DNA: TGTGCCAGTAAAAGGGAAGGGGGCCGGATCGGGGAGCTGTTTTTT. Protein product: CASKREGGRIGELFF.